A single sample gave rise to the 7 T cell receptor beta chains below, sequenced in a study of neoadjuvant nivolumab and ipilimumab in lung cancer. Data came from immunoSEQ multiplex PCR; TCRdb stores just in-frame clones and leaves some out. Counted here are about 7,000 clones, 80% to 85% occurring once; the ten biggest clones make up approximately 4.4%. Sequences were derived from tumor tissue, sampled after neoadjuvant nivolumab, alone or with ipilimumab, at or shortly before surgery. Receptors were obtained from an adult with non-small cell lung cancer.

In nucleotides, the CDR3 is TGTGCCAGCAGTTACTCGGACAGGACGGCGCTATTCTTC. Its protein product is CASSYSDRTALFF. V gene TRBV6-5 combines with J gene TRBJ2-1; 7 bases line up with TRBD1. The CDR3 is made up of 13 amino acids. CDR1 and CDR2 from the germline V gene are MNHEY and SVGAGI. With 0 bases clipped from V and 16 bases from J, the junction kept 9 bases outside the gene matches.

The table lists this clone with a few counts. The CDR3 region has the DNA TGTGCCAGCAGCCCCGGGGTAACTTCCTTCACAGATACGCAGTATTTT. Amino acids: CASSPGVTSFTDTQYF. The gene calls are TRBV11-2 and TRBJ2-3, with D perhaps matching TRBD2 (5 bases). The germline V gene encodes CDR1 SGHAT and CDR2 FQNNGV. The CDR3 totals 16 residues. Trimming cost V 5 bases and J 2 bases, with 17 bases left between them.

The chain employs TRBV9 and TRBJ2-1; D call uncertain. The germline V gene encodes CDR1 SGDLS and CDR2 YYNGEE. CDR3 size: 17 residues. Trimming took off 3 bases at V and 0 bases at J, with 16 bases between the two ends. CDR3 loop: CASSAEGRRSSYNEQFF. CDR3 sequence (DNA): TGTGCCAGCAGCGCCGAAGGTAGACGAAGCTCCTACAATGAGCAGTTCTTC.

Only a few counts were recorded for this clone. This chain uses TRBV6-1 with TRBJ2-1; D uncertain. Germline V CDR1 and CDR2: MNHNS, SASEGT. The CDR3 is 12 residues long. V shed 2 bases and J shed 7 bases, with 6 bases lying between them. The CDR3 reads CASSEYRNEQFF. CDR3 DNA sequence: TGTGCCAGCAGTGAATACCGGAATGAGCAGTTCTTC.

The chain recombines TRBV9 with TRBJ2-1, with a tentative D call TRBD2 (5 bases). Germline V CDR1 and CDR2: SGDLS, YYNGEE. This CDR3 contains 15 residues. Between the trimmed V and J ends, which lost 0 bases and 5 bases, there was a span of 12 bases. The CDR3 coding sequence is TGTGCCAGCAGCGTAGTGGGTTGGACTGACAATGAGCAGTTCTTC. Translated, it gives CASSVVGWTDNEQFF.

This rearrangement joins TRBV7-9 to TRBJ2-7; 10 nucleotides line up with TRBD1. This CDR3 has 13 residues. V lost 1 base and J lost 6; bases outside the gene matches: 0. CDR1 is SEHNR and CDR2 is FQNEAQ in the germline V gene (reference sequence). In DNA, the CDR3 is TGTGCCAGCAGCTTAGGGGACAGGGGCGAGCAGTACTTC. It specifies CASSLGDRGEQYF.

As DNA, the CDR3 is TGTGCCAGCAGCTTGGTTAGTACAGCTATGAACACTGAAGCTTTCTTT. The encoded protein is CASSLVSTAMNTEAFF. This chain joins TRBV5-6 and TRBJ1-1; D unclear. The CDR3 runs 16 residues. Germline values: CDR1 SGHDT, CDR2 YYEEEE. V lost 0 bases, J lost 0 bases, and 12 bases lay in between.